This T cell receptor (beta chain) comes out of a study of metastatic and nonmetastatic thyroid tumors. Deletions cut 3 bases from V and 5 bases from J, with 14 bases between. Germline V lookup: CDR1 DFQATT, CDR2 SNEGSKA (reference sequence). The CDR3 runs 13 residues. This clone was counted many times. No treatment had been given to any patient before thyroid surgery. Per the authors' pipeline: A classifier for distant metastasis in papillary thyroid cancer was constructed using CDR3 differences observed across clinicopathological groups. TCRdb re-called the PCR reads via MiXCR. TCRdb's processing, not the authors' own work, is the source of the V and J calls. Of 50,000 or so clones listed, 22% are singletons.

The J gene is TRBJ2-7, the V gene TRBV20-1, with D possibly TRBD2 on 6 matching bases. The clonotype originates from a male donor with papillary thyroid cancer or a benign thyroid nodule (not recorded which). Some clones in this sample may be carry-over from other donors' samples. Input material: blood. The CDR3 nucleotides read TGCAGTGCTAGCTTGGAGGGAGCGAACGAGCAGTACTTC. The encoded protein is CSASLEGANEQYF.